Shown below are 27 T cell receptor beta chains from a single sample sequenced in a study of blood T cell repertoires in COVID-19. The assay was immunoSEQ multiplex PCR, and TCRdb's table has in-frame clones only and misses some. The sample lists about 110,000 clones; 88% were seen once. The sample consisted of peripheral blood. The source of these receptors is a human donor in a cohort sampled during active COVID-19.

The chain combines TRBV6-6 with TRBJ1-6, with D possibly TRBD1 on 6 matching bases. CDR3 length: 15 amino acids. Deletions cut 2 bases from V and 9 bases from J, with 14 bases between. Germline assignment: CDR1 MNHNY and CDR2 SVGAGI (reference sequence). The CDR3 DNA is TGTGCCAGCAGTTACGCGGGCGAAGGGGGTTCACCCCTCCACTTT. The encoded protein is CASSYAGEGGSPLHF.

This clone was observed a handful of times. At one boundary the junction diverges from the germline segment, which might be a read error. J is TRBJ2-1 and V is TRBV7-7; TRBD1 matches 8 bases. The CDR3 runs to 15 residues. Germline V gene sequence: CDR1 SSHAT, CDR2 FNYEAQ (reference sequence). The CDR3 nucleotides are TGTGCTAGCAGCGCGCATATAGGACAGGGCAATGAGCAGTTCTTC. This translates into CASSAHIGQGNEQFF.

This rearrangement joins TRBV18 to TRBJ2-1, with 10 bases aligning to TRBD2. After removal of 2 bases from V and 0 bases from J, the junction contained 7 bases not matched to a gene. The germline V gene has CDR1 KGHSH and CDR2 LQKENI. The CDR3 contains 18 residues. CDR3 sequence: CASSPVRSSGSSYNEQFF. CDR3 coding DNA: TGTGCCAGCTCACCAGTGCGTTCTAGCGGGAGCTCCTACAATGAGCAGTTCTTC.

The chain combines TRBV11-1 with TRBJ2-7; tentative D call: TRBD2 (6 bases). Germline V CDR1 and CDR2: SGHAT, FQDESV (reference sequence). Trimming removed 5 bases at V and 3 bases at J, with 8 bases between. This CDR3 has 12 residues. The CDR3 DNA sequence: TGTGCCAGCAGCCACGGGAGCTACGAGCAGTACTTC. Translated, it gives CASSHGSYEQYF.

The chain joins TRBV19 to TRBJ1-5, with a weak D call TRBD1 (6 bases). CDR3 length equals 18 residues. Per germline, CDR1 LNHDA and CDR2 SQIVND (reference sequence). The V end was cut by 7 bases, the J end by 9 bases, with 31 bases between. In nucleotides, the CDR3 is TGTGCCAGTACCCGGGGGGCGGGAGGTCCCGACTCTTATGGGCCCCAGCATTTT. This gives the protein CASTRGAGGPDSYGPQHF.

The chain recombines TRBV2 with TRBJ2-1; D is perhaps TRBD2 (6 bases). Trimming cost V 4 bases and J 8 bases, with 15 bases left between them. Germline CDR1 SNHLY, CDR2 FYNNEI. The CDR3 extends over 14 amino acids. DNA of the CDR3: TGTGCCAGCAGTGGCCAGGGACTTGTAGATGAGCAGTTCTTC. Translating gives CASSGQGLVDEQFF.

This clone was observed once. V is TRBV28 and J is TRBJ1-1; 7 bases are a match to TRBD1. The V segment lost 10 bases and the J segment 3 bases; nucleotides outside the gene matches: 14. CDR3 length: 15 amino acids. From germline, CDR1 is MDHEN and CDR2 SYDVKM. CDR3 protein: CATQRTRGLDTEAFF. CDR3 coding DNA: TGTGCCACCCAACGGACGAGGGGGCTGGACACTGAAGCTTTCTTT.

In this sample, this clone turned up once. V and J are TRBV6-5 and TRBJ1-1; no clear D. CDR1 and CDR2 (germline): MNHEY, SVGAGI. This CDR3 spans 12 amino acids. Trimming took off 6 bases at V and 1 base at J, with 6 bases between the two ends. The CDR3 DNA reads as TGTGCCAGCAGCAGACAGAACACTGAAGCTTTCTTT. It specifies CASSRQNTEAFF.

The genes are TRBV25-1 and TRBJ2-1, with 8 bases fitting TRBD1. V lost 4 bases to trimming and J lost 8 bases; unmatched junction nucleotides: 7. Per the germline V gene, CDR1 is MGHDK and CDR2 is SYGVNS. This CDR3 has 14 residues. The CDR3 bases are TGTGCCAGCAGTGCATGGACAGGGAGCGATGAGCAGTTCTTC. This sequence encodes CASSAWTGSDEQFF.

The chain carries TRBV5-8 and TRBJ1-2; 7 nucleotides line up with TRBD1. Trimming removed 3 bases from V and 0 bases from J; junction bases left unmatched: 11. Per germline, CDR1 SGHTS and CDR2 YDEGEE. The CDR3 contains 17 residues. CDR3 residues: CASSSGTAYGANYGYTF. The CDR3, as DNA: TGTGCCAGCAGCTCCGGGACAGCGTATGGCGCTAACTATGGCTACACCTTC.

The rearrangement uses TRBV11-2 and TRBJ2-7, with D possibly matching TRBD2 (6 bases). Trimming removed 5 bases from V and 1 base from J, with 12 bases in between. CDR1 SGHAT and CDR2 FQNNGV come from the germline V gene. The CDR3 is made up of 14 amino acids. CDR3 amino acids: CASSPMRGSYEQYF. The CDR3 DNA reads TGTGCCAGCAGCCCCATGCGGGGTTCCTACGAGCAGTACTTC.

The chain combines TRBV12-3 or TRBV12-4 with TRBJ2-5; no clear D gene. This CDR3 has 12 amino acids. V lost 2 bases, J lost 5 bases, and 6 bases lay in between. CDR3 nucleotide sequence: TGTGCCAGCAGTTTACTAGACGAGACCCAGTACTTC. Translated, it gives CASSLLDETQYF.

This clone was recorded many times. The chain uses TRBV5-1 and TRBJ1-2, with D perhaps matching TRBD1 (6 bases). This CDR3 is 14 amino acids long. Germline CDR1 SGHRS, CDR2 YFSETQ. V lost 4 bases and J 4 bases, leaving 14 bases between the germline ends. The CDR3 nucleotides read TGCGCCAGCAGCCCTGGGGGGGCAACCTATGGCTACACCTTC. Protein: CASSPGGATYGYTF.

This CDR3 is CASSEAPQGATEKLFF. DNA for the CDR3: TGTGCCAGCAGTGAAGCACCCCAGGGGGCGACTGAAAAACTGTTTTTT. The V and J genes are TRBV6-1 and TRBJ1-4; 8 bases are a match to TRBD1. The CDR3 length is 16 residues. Germline V gene lookup returns CDR1 MNHNS and CDR2 SASEGT. Unmatched junction bases numbered 7, after V lost 0 bases and J lost 7 bases.

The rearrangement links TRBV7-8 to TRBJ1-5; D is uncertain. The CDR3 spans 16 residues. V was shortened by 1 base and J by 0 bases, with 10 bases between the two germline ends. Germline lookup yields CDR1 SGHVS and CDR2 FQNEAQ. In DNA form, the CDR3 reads TGTGCCAGCAGCTTAGTGGGAGCTGGTAGCAATCAGCCCCAGCATTTT. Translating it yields CASSLVGAGSNQPQHF.

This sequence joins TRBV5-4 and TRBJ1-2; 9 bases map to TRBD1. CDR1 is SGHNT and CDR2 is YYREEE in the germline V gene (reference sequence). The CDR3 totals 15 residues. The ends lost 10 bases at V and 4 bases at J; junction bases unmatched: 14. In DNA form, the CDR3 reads TGTGCCGGGAGCTTTTACAGGGGGCAAGGCTATGGCTACACCTTC. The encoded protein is CAGSFYRGQGYGYTF.

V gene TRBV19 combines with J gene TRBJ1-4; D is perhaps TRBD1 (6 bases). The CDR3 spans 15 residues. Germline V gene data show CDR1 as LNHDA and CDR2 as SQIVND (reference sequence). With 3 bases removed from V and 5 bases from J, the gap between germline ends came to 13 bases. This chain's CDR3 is CASSIPRTANEKLFF. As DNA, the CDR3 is TGTGCCAGTAGTATCCCCAGGACAGCGAATGAAAAACTGTTTTTT.

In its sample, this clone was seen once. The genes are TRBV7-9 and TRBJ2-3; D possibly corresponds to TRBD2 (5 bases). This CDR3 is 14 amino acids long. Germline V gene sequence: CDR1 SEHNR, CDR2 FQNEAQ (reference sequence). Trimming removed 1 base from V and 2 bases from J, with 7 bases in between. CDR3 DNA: TGTGCCAGCAGCTTAGTAGCGAACACAGATACGCAGTATTTT. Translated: CASSLVANTDTQYF.

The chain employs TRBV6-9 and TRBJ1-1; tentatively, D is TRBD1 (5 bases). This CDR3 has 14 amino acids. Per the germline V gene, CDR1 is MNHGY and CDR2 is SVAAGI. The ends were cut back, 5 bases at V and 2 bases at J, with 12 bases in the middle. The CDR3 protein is CASSPRQTNTEAFF. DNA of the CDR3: TGTGCCAGCAGTCCCAGACAGACAAACACTGAAGCTTTCTTT.

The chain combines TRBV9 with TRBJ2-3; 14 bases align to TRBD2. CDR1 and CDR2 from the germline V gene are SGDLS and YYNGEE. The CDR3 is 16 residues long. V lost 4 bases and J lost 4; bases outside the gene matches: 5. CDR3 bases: TGTGCCAGCAGCTTTGGGACTAGCGGGAGCGCAGATACGCAGTATTTT. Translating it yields CASSFGTSGSADTQYF.

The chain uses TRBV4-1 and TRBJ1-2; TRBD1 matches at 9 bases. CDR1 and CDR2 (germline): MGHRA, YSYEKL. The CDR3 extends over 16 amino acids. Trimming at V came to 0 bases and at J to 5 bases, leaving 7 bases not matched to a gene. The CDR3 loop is CASSQEQGANGYGYTF. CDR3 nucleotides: TGCGCCAGCAGCCAAGAACAGGGGGCGAATGGGTATGGCTACACCTTC.

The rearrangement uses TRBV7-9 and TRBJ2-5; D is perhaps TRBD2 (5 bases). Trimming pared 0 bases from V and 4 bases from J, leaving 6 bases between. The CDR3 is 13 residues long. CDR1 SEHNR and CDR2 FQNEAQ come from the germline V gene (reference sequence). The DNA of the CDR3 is TGTGCCAGCAGCTTAGCAGGGAGAGAGACCCAGTACTTC. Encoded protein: CASSLAGRETQYF.

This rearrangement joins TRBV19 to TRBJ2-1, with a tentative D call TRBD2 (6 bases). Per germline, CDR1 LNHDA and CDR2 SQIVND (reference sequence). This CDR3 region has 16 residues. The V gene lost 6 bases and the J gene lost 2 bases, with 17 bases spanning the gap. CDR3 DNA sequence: TGTGCCAGTAGCCCTCGGGGTCCGGGGGCCTACAATGAGCAGTTCTTC. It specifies CASSPRGPGAYNEQFF.

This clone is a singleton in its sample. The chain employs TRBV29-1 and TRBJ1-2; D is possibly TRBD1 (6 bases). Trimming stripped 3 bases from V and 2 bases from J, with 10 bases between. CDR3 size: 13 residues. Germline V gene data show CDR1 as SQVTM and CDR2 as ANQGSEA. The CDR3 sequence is CSVEGGQNYGYTF. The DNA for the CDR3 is TGCAGCGTTGAGGGGGGGCAGAACTATGGCTACACCTTC.

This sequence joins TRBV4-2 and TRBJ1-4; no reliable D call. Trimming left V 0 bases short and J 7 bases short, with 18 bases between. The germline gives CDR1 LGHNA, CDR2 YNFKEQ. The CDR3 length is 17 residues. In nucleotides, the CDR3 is TGTGCCAGCAGCCAAGAACCCCCCCGGGGTCTGGCTGAAAAACTGTTTTTT. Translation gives CASSQEPPRGLAEKLFF.

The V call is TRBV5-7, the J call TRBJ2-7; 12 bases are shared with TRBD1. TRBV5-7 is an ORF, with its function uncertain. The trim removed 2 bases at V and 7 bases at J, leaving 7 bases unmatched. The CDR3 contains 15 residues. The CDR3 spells CASSFRRDRGQEQYF. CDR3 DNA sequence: TGTGCCAGCAGCTTCCGCCGGGACAGGGGGCAAGAGCAGTACTTC.

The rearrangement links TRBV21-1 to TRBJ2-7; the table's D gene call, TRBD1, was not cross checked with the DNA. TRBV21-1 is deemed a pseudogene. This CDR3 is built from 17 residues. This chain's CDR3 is CASSLEGGRKKPYEQYF. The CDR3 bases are TGTGCCAGCAGCCTAGAAGGGGGTCGAAAGAAACCCTACGAGCAGTACTTC.